The entry below gives a single TCR beta chain sequence along with its context. Its cognate antigen is unknown. When sampled, the donors appeared nominally healthy, though they likely had unrecorded immune exposures. The record originates from a study of cytomegalovirus exposure and HLA in healthy donors. V lost 0 bases and J 7 bases, leaving 9 bases between the germline ends. This CDR3 has 13 amino acids. The germline CDR1 and CDR2 sequences are SGHKS and YYEKEE (reference sequence). The study's findings and limits: More clonal expansion characterized HLA-associated TCR beta chains than equally common others in a later analysis. Roughly uniform depth of sequencing across donors was assumed in presence/absence analyses.

This PCR relied on a set of 60 Vbeta primers and 13 Jbeta primers. Here immunoSEQ multiplex PCR was the method, and the copy in TCRdb shows in-frame clones only, minus some. The sample has 120,000 or so clones; roughly two thirds are singletons. Sequencing was carried out using PBMCs. This chain links TRBV5-5 with TRBJ2-3; D perhaps matches TRBD2 (5 bases). This TCR derives from a man aged 30-40 years in good health and CMV-seropositive. The CDR3 bases are TGTGCCAGCAGCTTGGTGCAGCGGAATACGCAGTATTTT. The encoded protein is CASSLVQRNTQYF.